Each of the 30 T cell receptor beta chains below was sequenced from the same sample in a study of response to subunit inactivated influenza vaccine. MiXCR was run by TCRdb on the RT-PCR reads, yielding one entry per CDR3 protein. The sample lists under 950,000 distinct CDR3 sequences, 21% seen once, with 10% in the top ten. Here the sequenced sample was PBMCs from blood, taken approximately 5 days after vaccination. Source of these receptors: a man aged 45 to 65 who received an inactivated influenza vaccine.

This clonotype was seen ten or more times. This rearrangement joins TRBV13 to TRBJ2-4; no firm D call. There are 15 residues in the CDR3. The germline V gene encodes CDR1 PRHDT and CDR2 FYEKMQ (reference sequence). Trimming shortened V by 7 bases and J by 0 bases, and 13 bases separated the two germline ends. The CDR3 nucleotides are TGTGCCAGCACCGAAGGACGGCTAGCCAAAAACATTCAGTACTTC. It specifies CASTEGRLAKNIQYF.

V gene TRBV7-2 combines with J gene TRBJ2-7; 9 bases map to TRBD2. V lost 5 bases, J lost 2 bases, and 7 bases stayed unmatched. Looked up from germline, CDR1 is SGHTA and CDR2 is FQGNSA. The CDR3 covers 15 residues. This chain's CDR3 is CASSPRLADTYEQYF. DNA of the CDR3: TGTGCCAGCAGCCCTCGACTAGCGGATACCTACGAGCAGTACTTC.

A few counts support this clonotype. The chain links TRBV12-3 or TRBV12-4 to TRBJ2-3; 14 bases map to TRBD2. The CDR3 has 20 residues. V trimming: 6 bases; J trimming: 1 base; junction bases outside the gene matches: 15. The CDR3 loop is CASSTSVDPGLAGGTDTQYF. The CDR3 DNA reads as TGTGCCAGCAGCACATCGGTAGATCCGGGACTAGCGGGGGGCACAGATACGCAGTATTTT.

This rearrangement joins TRBV29-1 to TRBJ2-4; 9 bases match TRBD2. With 4 bases clipped from V and 6 bases from J, the junction kept 10 bases outside the gene matches. The germline V gene has CDR1 SQVTM and CDR2 ANQGSEA. The CDR3 length is 15 residues. The CDR3: CSVGSAGGPGNIQYF. CDR3 nucleotide sequence: TGCAGCGTTGGGTCTGCGGGAGGGCCAGGAAACATTCAGTACTTC.

This rearrangement joins TRBV20-1 to TRBJ2-3, with D hard to call. CDR3 size: 13 residues. V was clipped by 2 bases and J by 1 base, with 7 bases between them. The germline V gene has CDR1 DFQATT and CDR2 SNEGSKA (reference sequence). This CDR3 is CSARFVRTDTQYF. The CDR3, as DNA: TGCAGTGCTAGATTTGTCCGCACAGATACGCAGTATTTT.

This clonotype was counted many times. The chain has TRBV28 and TRBJ2-1, with TRBD2 as a possible D gene (7 bases). Trimming took 1 base from V and 4 from J, leaving 11 bases between them. This CDR3 contains 15 residues. Germline V CDR1 and CDR2: MDHEN, SYDVKM. The CDR3 is CASSLFGGRYNEQFF. CDR3 coding DNA: TGTGCCAGCAGTTTATTCGGGGGGCGATACAATGAGCAGTTCTTC.

This rearrangement joins TRBV4-1 to TRBJ1-5, with D unclear. Trimming removed 1 base from V and 3 bases from J, with 10 bases in between. CDR1 and CDR2 (germline): MGHRA, YSYEKL. CDR3 length: 15 amino acids. CDR3 in DNA: TGCGCCAGCAGCCAAGTTGCGGCCTACAATCAGCCCCAGCATTTT. Residues: CASSQVAAYNQPQHF.

This clonotype was found a few times. The V gene is TRBV20-1, the J gene TRBJ2-7; D might be TRBD1 (6 bases). This CDR3 has 12 amino acids. The ends were cut back, 5 bases at V and 1 base at J, with 9 bases in the middle. Germline CDR1 is DFQATT and CDR2 is SNEGSKA (reference sequence). Here the CDR3 reads CSAGTLSYEQYF. CDR3 nucleotide sequence: TGCAGTGCTGGGACATTATCCTACGAGCAGTACTTC.

The chain has TRBV20-1 and TRBJ2-1, with D perhaps being TRBD1 or TRBD2 (5 bases each). There are 16 residues in the CDR3. Germline CDR1 is DFQATT and CDR2 is SNEGSKA (reference sequence). V was trimmed by 4 bases and J by 7 bases, leaving 23 bases between them. The CDR3 sequence is CSAIPLTAASSNEQFF. CDR3 DNA: TGCAGTGCTATACCCTTGACAGCGGCGTCTTCTAATGAGCAGTTCTTC.

Here the CDR3 DNA reads TGCAGTGCTAGTACTGGACAAGAGACCCAGTACTTC. It is translated as CSASTGQETQYF. The chain combines TRBV20-1 with TRBJ2-5; D call uncertain. Trimming stripped 3 bases from V and 2 bases from J, with 7 bases between. CDR1 and CDR2 (germline): DFQATT, SNEGSKA (reference sequence). The CDR3 is 12 amino acids.

CDR3 nucleotide sequence: TGTGCCAGCACTCGTCTGTCGCCCTCTAATAATGAAAAACTGTTTTTT. As protein: CASTRLSPSNNEKLFF. The chain carries TRBV2 and TRBJ1-4; D unresolved. V was clipped by 7 bases and J by 4 bases, with 19 bases between them. The CDR3 spans 16 residues. Germline assignment: CDR1 SNHLY and CDR2 FYNNEI.

The genes are TRBV7-2 and TRBJ2-1; 8 bases fit TRBD1. The CDR3 has 15 residues. The J segment lost 8 bases and the V segment lost 7 bases, leaving 13 bases of the junction unmatched. The germline V gene encodes CDR1 SGHTA and CDR2 FQGNSA. The CDR3 spells CASTTLLTGVHEQFF. CDR3 bases: TGTGCCAGCACCACACTGTTGACAGGGGTCCATGAGCAGTTCTTC.

The chain links TRBV20-1 to TRBJ2-1; TRBD2 matches at 14 bases. This CDR3 region has 17 residues. The germline V gene encodes CDR1 DFQATT and CDR2 SNEGSKA (reference sequence). The V gene end was trimmed by 0 bases and the J gene end by 8 bases; junction bases not matched to a gene: 9. The CDR3 loop is CSARDPRTSGRPDEQFF. The CDR3 DNA sequence: TGCAGTGCTAGAGATCCACGGACTAGCGGGAGGCCGGATGAGCAGTTCTTC.

With regard to this clonotype: The junction departs from germline at one end; a sequencing error may be responsible. The DNA of the CDR3 is TGTGCCAGCAGCCCGTCCCATATCTCCTCCGAGCAGTACTTC. Translated: CASSPSHISSEQYF. The chain links TRBV12-3 or TRBV12-4 to TRBJ2-7; D call uncertain. The CDR3 is 14 residues long.

The sample holds a few counts of this clonotype. The chain uses TRBV20-1 and TRBJ1-6; the D gene is possibly TRBD1 (5 bases). The germline CDR1 and CDR2 sequences are DFQATT and SNEGSKA (reference sequence). Trimming removed 0 bases from V and 10 bases from J, with 13 bases in between. The CDR3 consists of 14 residues. The CDR3 sequence is CSAREEGPKSPLHF. CDR3 DNA sequence: TGCAGTGCTAGAGAGGAGGGGCCTAAATCACCCCTCCACTTT.

This clonotype was observed a few times. The V call is TRBV3-1, the J call TRBJ2-5, with D uncertain. CDR1 is LGHDT, CDR2 YNNKEL, per germline (reference sequence). V was clipped by 1 base and J by 5 bases, with 11 bases between them. The CDR3 contains 14 residues. The CDR3 loop reads CASSQVGTGETQYF. The CDR3 DNA reads TGTGCCAGCAGCCAAGTTGGAACTGGGGAGACCCAGTACTTC.

The chain couples TRBV5-6 to TRBJ2-2, with 8 bases that match TRBD1. V was clipped by 4 bases and J by 1 base; unmatched bases: 6. The CDR3 sequence is 16 residues long. Per germline, CDR1 SGHDT and CDR2 YYEEEE. Here the CDR3 DNA reads TGTGCCAGCAGCCCGACGGGGACAGGGAACACCGGGGAGCTGTTTTTT. As protein: CASSPTGTGNTGELFF.

V is TRBV3-1 and J is TRBJ1-1, with a tentative D call TRBD1 (6 bases). The CDR3 is 16 amino acids. CDR1 and CDR2 (germline): LGHDT, YNNKEL (reference sequence). Trimming took 4 bases from V and 2 from J, leaving 17 bases between them. CDR3 amino acids: CASSPSPTGINTEAFF. The CDR3 DNA reads TGTGCCAGCAGCCCTAGCCCTACAGGGATAAACACTGAAGCTTTCTTT. Drawing the rest from reference TRBV3-1 and TRBJ1-1, the complete variable domain is DTAVSQTPKYLVTQMGNDKSIKCEQNLGHDTMYWYKQDSKKFLKIMFSYNNKELIINETVPNRFSPKSPDKAHLNLHINSLELGDSAVYFCASSPSPTGINTEAFFGQGTRLTVV.

This chain joins TRBV7-8 and TRBJ2-7; D is unclear. V was shortened by 1 base and J by 6 bases, with 7 bases between the two germline ends. The germline CDR1 and CDR2 sequences are SGHVS and FQNEAQ. There are 12 residues in the CDR3. For the CDR3, the DNA is TGTGCCAGCAGCTTAGACGGGCGCGAGCAGTACTTC. Amino acids: CASSLDGREQYF.

This clonotype occurred a few times. The rearrangement uses TRBV11-2 and TRBJ2-1, with 9 nucleotides matching TRBD1. J gave up 9 bases and V 3 bases, and 3 bases lay outside the gene matches. In germline, CDR1 is SGHAT, CDR2 FQNNGV. This CDR3 has 13 amino acids. The chain's CDR3 is CASSFGTGLEQFF. CDR3 nucleotides: TGTGCCAGCAGCTTCGGGACAGGGCTTGAGCAGTTCTTC.

This clonotype was counted only a few times. This sequence joins TRBV6-1 and TRBJ2-1; 7 positions agree with TRBD1. Germline V gene lookup returns CDR1 MNHNS and CDR2 SASEGT. After removal of 5 bases from V and 4 bases from J, the junction contained 5 bases not matched to a gene. The CDR3 runs 14 residues. The CDR3 here is CASSPDRNYNEQFF. The CDR3 DNA is TGTGCCAGCAGTCCGGACAGGAATTACAATGAGCAGTTCTTC.

This chain joins TRBV5-1 and TRBJ2-1; 10 nucleotides line up with TRBD2. Germline V lookup: CDR1 SGHRS, CDR2 YFSETQ. The V segment lost 0 bases and the J segment 7 bases; nucleotides outside the gene matches: 7. The CDR3 covers 16 residues. The CDR3, as DNA: TGCGCCAGCAGCTTGGTTATAGCGGGAGGTGGTAATGAGCAGTTCTTC. This encodes CASSLVIAGGGNEQFF.

In its sample, this clonotype was seen a few times. This chain connects TRBV7-9 to TRBJ2-7; TRBD1 matches 7 bases. CDR1 and CDR2 (germline): SEHNR, FQNEAQ (reference sequence). The CDR3 length is 17 residues. J lost 5 bases, V lost 0 bases, and 13 bases had no gene match. CDR3 nucleotide sequence: TGTGCCAGCAGCTTAGCTAGGGGTCGACAGGGCGGTAACGAGCAGTACTTC. Its protein is CASSLARGRQGGNEQYF.

There are a few counts of this clonotype. The chain employs TRBV10-3 and TRBJ2-7; TRBD1 might be the D (5 bases). Per the germline V gene, CDR1 is ENHRY and CDR2 is SYGVKD. Trimming took off 0 bases at V and 6 bases at J, with 12 bases between the two ends. The CDR3 totals 14 residues. The CDR3 loop reads CAISESTSQGEQYF. CDR3 sequence (DNA): TGTGCCATCAGTGAGTCGACGTCGCAGGGCGAGCAGTACTTC.

The J gene is TRBJ2-7, the V gene TRBV20-1; D is undetermined. CDR3 length equals 10 residues. Trimming removed 5 bases from V and 5 bases from J, with 7 bases in between. CDR1 is DFQATT and CDR2 is SNEGSKA in the germline V gene (reference sequence). The CDR3 DNA reads TGCAGTGCTTTTCGCGACGAGCAGTACTTC. It codes for CSAFRDEQYF.

This clonotype was counted many times. The CDR3 sequence is CAIRGGATGELFF. The CDR3 DNA reads as TGTGCCATCAGGGGGGGGGCCACCGGGGAGCTGTTTTTT. V and J are TRBV10-3 and TRBJ2-2, with a possible D match to TRBD2 (7 bases). The germline V gene has CDR1 ENHRY and CDR2 SYGVKD. The CDR3 contains 13 residues. V dropped 6 bases and J dropped 4 bases, with 9 bases sitting between them.

This clonotype was counted between two and nine times. The V gene is TRBV11-2, the J gene TRBJ1-6; D remains unclear. Germline-derived CDR1 and CDR2 are SGHAT and FQNNGV. The V and J ends lost 3 bases and 7 bases respectively, with 7 bases between them. CDR3 length: 13 residues. DNA of the CDR3: TGTGCCAGCAGCTTTTCGCTAAATTCACCCCTCCACTTT. This codes for CASSFSLNSPLHF.

This clonotype occurred a few times. This chain uses TRBV6-1 with TRBJ1-1; D possibly corresponds to TRBD1 (6 bases). The V gene lost 10 bases and the J gene lost 3 bases, with 18 bases spanning the gap. CDR1 and CDR2 from the germline V gene are MNHNS and SASEGT. The CDR3 has 14 residues. CDR3 loop: CATAGGPGDTEAFF. The CDR3 region has the DNA TGTGCCACCGCTGGGGGCCCGGGGGACACTGAAGCTTTCTTT.

A word on this clonotype: One end of the junction does not line up with germline, which may come from a read error. The chain uses TRBV6-7 and TRBJ2-1; 10 bases map to TRBD2. TRBV6-7 is an ORF, and what it does is uncertain. The CDR3 has 18 residues. This chain's CDR3 is CACSSPLPSGGSYNEQFF. DNA for the CDR3: TGTGCCTGCAGTTCCCCCCTGCCTAGCGGGGGTTCCTACAATGAGCAGTTCTTC.

The rearrangement links TRBV2 to TRBJ1-4, with D possibly TRBD1 on 5 matching bases. With 7 bases removed from V and 7 bases from J, the gap between germline ends came to 16 bases. The germline V gene has CDR1 SNHLY and CDR2 FYNNEI. CDR3 length: 14 amino acids. The CDR3: CASTPGQGIEKLFF. The CDR3 region has the DNA TGTGCCAGCACTCCGGGCCAGGGAATTGAAAAACTGTTTTTT.